The clone carrying this T cell receptor beta chain was found once. These data belong to a study of blood T cell repertoires in COVID-19. Measured with immunoSEQ multiplex PCR; TCRdb has only the in-frame clones, and not every one. The sample holds 70,000 to 95,000 clones; 88% are singletons and the top ten take less than 6%. CDR1 SGHTA and CDR2 FQGNSA come from the germline V gene. This CDR3 is built from 15 residues. V was cut by 0 bases and J by 1 base, with 9 bases left in between. This TCR was sampled from a woman aged 80 or over with active COVID-19. The V call is TRBV7-2, the J call TRBJ2-5; D is unclear. Input material: peripheral blood. The chain's CDR3 is CASSLAPSPQETQYF. The DNA of the CDR3 is TGTGCCAGCAGCTTAGCGCCTAGTCCCCAAGAGACCCAGTACTTC.